This entry features one T cell receptor (beta chain) sequence. This sample was taken from a study of blood T cell repertoires in COVID-19. Background on the study: COVID-19 samples from acute and convalescent phases originated in the United States, Italy and Spain. In each case, the material was cDNA or gDNA derived from T cells, B-cell-depleted T cells, or PBMCs.

Methods used by the authors: Amplification of reference gene primers was used by the study to estimate nucleated cell counts. Only in-frame clones appear in the TCRdb table, and some are missing; sequencing was by immunoSEQ multiplex PCR. V and J calls and clone size are copied from that table; D and trimming were computed from the DNA. The sample comprises approximately 74,000 clones, around 90% of which are singletons, and 7% to 8% rests with the top ten. This CDR3 spans 15 amino acids. Trimming at V came to 5 bases and at J to 5 bases, leaving 9 bases not matched to a gene. The V gene's germline CDR1 is SGHRS and CDR2 YFSETQ.

The rearrangement uses TRBV5-1 and TRBJ2-1, with 8 nucleotides matching TRBD2. Sequenced: peripheral blood. The TCR was taken from a man in his 70s with acute or convalescent COVID-19. The CDR3 region has the DNA TGCGCCAGCAGTACCCGACTAGCGCGCGACAATGAGCAGTTCTTC. Its translation: CASSTRLARDNEQFF.